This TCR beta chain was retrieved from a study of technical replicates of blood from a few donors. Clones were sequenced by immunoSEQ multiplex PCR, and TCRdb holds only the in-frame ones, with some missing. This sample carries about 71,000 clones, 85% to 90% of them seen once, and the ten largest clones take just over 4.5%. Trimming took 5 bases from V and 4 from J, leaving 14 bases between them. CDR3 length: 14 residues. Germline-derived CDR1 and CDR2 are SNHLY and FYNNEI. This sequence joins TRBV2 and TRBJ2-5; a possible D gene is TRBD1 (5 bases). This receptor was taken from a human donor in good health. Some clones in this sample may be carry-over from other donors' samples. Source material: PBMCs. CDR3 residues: CASSSDRVGETQYF. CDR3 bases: TGTGCCAGCAGTAGCGACAGAGTAGGAGAGACCCAGTACTTC.